Listed below are T cell receptor beta chains from one sample, sequenced in a study of cytomegalovirus exposure and HLA in healthy donors. Assay: immunoSEQ multiplex PCR; the TCRdb copy retains only in-frame clones and omits some. The sample has some 110,000 clones, roughly 80% seen once. The sample comprised PBMCs. The receptors stem from a man aged 25 to 45 in good health and CMV-seropositive. CDR3s include the opening cysteine and the closing phenylalanine or tryptophan. Each record gives: clone size, J gene, CDR3 length, D gene, V gene, CDR3 protein, CDR3 DNA. D genes are given only for firm matches. The size entry is marked missing in some rows and otherwise reads once, few, many or a size class.

abundance: .
j_gene: TRBJ1-2
len: 15
d_gene: .
v_gene: TRBV6-5
CDR3aa: CASGSLLQGNYGYTF
CDR3nt: TGTGCCAGCGGGTCGTTACTACAGGGAAACTATGGCTACACCTTC

abundance: few
j_gene: TRBJ2-2
len: 15
d_gene: .
v_gene: TRBV7-9
CDR3aa: CASSFDREVTGELFF
CDR3nt: TGTGCCAGCAGCTTTGACAGGGAGGTCACCGGGGAGCTGTTTTTT

abundance: .
j_gene: TRBJ2-2
len: 15
d_gene: .
v_gene: TRBV16
CDR3aa: CASSHTLRNTGELFF
CDR3nt: TGTGCCAGCAGCCACACACTAAGAAACACCGGGGAGCTGTTTTTT

abundance: .
j_gene: TRBJ2-5
len: 14
d_gene: TRBD2
v_gene: TRBV7-2
CDR3aa: CASSDRGGRETQYF
CDR3nt: TGTGCCAGCAGCGACCGGGGGGGCCGGGAGACCCAGTACTTC

abundance: .
j_gene: TRBJ1-6
len: 15
d_gene: TRBD1
v_gene: TRBV6-4
CDR3aa: CASSVQTGGGSPLHF
CDR3nt: TGTGCCAGCAGTGTCCAGACAGGGGGAGGTTCACCCCTCCACTTT

abundance: .
j_gene: TRBJ2-2
len: 17
d_gene: TRBD2
v_gene: TRBV5-1
CDR3aa: CASSLREGTLNTGELFF
CDR3nt: TGCGCCAGCAGCTTGCGGGAGGGGACATTGAACACCGGGGAGCTGTTTTTT

abundance: .
j_gene: TRBJ2-1
len: 14
d_gene: .
v_gene: TRBV27
CDR3aa: CASAPGIPYNEQFF
CDR3nt: TGTGCCAGCGCCCCCGGGATACCCTACAATGAGCAGTTCTTC

abundance: .
j_gene: TRBJ1-1
len: 15
d_gene: .
v_gene: TRBV5-6
CDR3aa: CASSPPAMFDSEAFF
CDR3nt: TGTGCCAGCAGCCCCCCGGCGATGTTCGACAGTGAAGCTTTCTTT

abundance: .
j_gene: TRBJ2-7
len: 15
d_gene: TRBD1
v_gene: TRBV9
CDR3aa: CASSADVDRGSEQYF
CDR3nt: TGTGCCAGCAGCGCTGACGTGGACAGGGGATCCGAGCAGTACTTC

abundance: .
j_gene: TRBJ2-1
len: 12
d_gene: .
v_gene: TRBV28
CDR3aa: CASSLAGNEQFF
CDR3nt: TGTGCCAGCAGTTTAGCGGGGAATGAGCAGTTCTTC

abundance: .
j_gene: TRBJ2-1
len: 17
d_gene: TRBD1
v_gene: TRBV5-4
CDR3aa: CASSLAPGQGVGDEQFF
CDR3nt: TGTGCCAGCAGCTTGGCACCGGGACAGGGGGTAGGGGATGAGCAGTTCTTC

abundance: .
j_gene: TRBJ1-1
len: 12
d_gene: .
v_gene: TRBV6-6
CDR3aa: CASSRRDTEAFF
CDR3nt: TGTGCCAGCAGCAGACGGGACACTGAAGCTTTCTTT

abundance: .
j_gene: TRBJ2-2
len: 14
d_gene: .
v_gene: TRBV11-2
CDR3aa: CASSSVGGAGELFF
CDR3nt: TGTGCCAGCAGCTCAGTAGGAGGCGCCGGGGAGCTGTTTTTT

abundance: .
j_gene: TRBJ2-2
len: 14
d_gene: .
v_gene: TRBV9
CDR3aa: CASSVDSYTGELFF
CDR3nt: TGTGCCAGCAGCGTGGACTCCTACACCGGGGAGCTGTTTTTT

abundance: .
j_gene: TRBJ2-6
len: 16
d_gene: .
v_gene: TRBV5-8
CDR3aa: CASSLAAGAGANVLTF
CDR3nt: TGTGCCAGCAGCTTGGCCGCAGGGGCTGGGGCCAACGTCCTGACTTTC

abundance: .
j_gene: TRBJ2-2
len: 18
d_gene: .
v_gene: TRBV30
CDR3aa: CAWSVFSGLAANTGELFF
CDR3nt: TGTGCCTGGAGTGTATTTTCTGGGCTAGCTGCGAACACCGGGGAGCTGTTTTTT

abundance: .
j_gene: TRBJ1-1
len: 12
d_gene: TRBD1
v_gene: TRBV28
CDR3aa: CASSLRTGGAFF
CDR3nt: TGTGCCAGCAGCCTAAGGACAGGGGGAGCTTTCTTT

abundance: once
j_gene: TRBJ1-1
len: 18
d_gene: TRBD1
v_gene: TRBV5-4
CDR3aa: CASSVAGTGFGGGTEAFF
CDR3nt: TGTGCCAGCAGCGTAGCCGGGACAGGGTTTGGGGGGGGGACTGAAGCTTTCTTT

abundance: .
j_gene: TRBJ2-1
len: 15
d_gene: .
v_gene: TRBV19
CDR3aa: CASSIGAFSYNEQFF
CDR3nt: TGTGCCAGTAGTATAGGGGCTTTCTCCTACAATGAGCAGTTCTTC

abundance: .
j_gene: TRBJ2-2
len: 16
d_gene: .
v_gene: TRBV28
CDR3aa: CASTDIFNANTGELFF
CDR3nt: TGTGCCAGCACCGACATCTTTAATGCGAACACCGGGGAGCTGTTTTTT

abundance: .
j_gene: TRBJ1-1
len: 13
d_gene: .
v_gene: TRBV11-2
CDR3aa: CASSLLGRTEAFF
CDR3nt: TGTGCCAGCAGCTTGTTGGGGCGGACTGAAGCTTTCTTT

abundance: once
j_gene: TRBJ1-1
len: 14
d_gene: .
v_gene: TRBV5-1
CDR3aa: CASSLTGLNTEAFF
CDR3nt: TGCGCCAGCAGCTTGACAGGCCTCAACACTGAAGCTTTCTTT

abundance: .
j_gene: TRBJ1-1
len: 13
d_gene: .
v_gene: TRBV5-1
CDR3aa: CASSLKRDTEAFF
CDR3nt: TGCGCCAGCAGCTTGAAGAGGGACACTGAAGCTTTCTTT

abundance: .
j_gene: TRBJ2-1
len: 17
d_gene: TRBD2
v_gene: TRBV7-9
CDR3aa: CASSLGLTSGAYNEQFF
CDR3nt: TGTGCCAGCAGCTTAGGCCTTACTAGCGGGGCCTACAATGAGCAGTTCTTC

abundance: .
j_gene: TRBJ1-2
len: 13
d_gene: .
v_gene: TRBV10-2
CDR3aa: CASSEWGDTGGTF
CDR3nt: TGCGCCAGCAGTGAGTGGGGGGACACGGGAGGCACCTTC

abundance: .
j_gene: TRBJ1-6
len: 14
d_gene: .
v_gene: TRBV5-4
CDR3aa: CASSQIGDYSPLHF
CDR3nt: TGTGCCAGCAGCCAGATAGGGGATTATTCACCCCTCCACTTT

abundance: .
j_gene: TRBJ1-6
len: 14
d_gene: .
v_gene: TRBV30
CDR3aa: CAWSLESYNSPLHF
CDR3nt: TGTGCCTGGAGTCTTGAGTCCTATAATTCACCCCTCCACTTT

abundance: .
j_gene: TRBJ2-2
len: 14
d_gene: TRBD1
v_gene: TRBV10-2
CDR3aa: CASRGDRHTGELFF
CDR3nt: TGCGCCAGCAGGGGGGACAGACACACCGGGGAGCTGTTTTTT

abundance: once
j_gene: TRBJ1-3
len: 13
d_gene: .
v_gene: TRBV15
CDR3aa: CATSNRLGNTIYF
CDR3nt: TGTGCCACCAGCAACAGATTAGGAAACACCATATATTTT

abundance: .
j_gene: TRBJ2-3
len: 13
d_gene: .
v_gene: TRBV15
CDR3aa: CATSRDGFDTQYF
CDR3nt: TGTGCCACCAGCAGAGATGGCTTCGATACGCAGTATTTT

abundance: few
j_gene: TRBJ1-2
len: 11
d_gene: .
v_gene: TRBV6-1
CDR3aa: CASSQTTAGTF
CDR3nt: TGTGCCAGCAGTCAGACGACAGCCGGCACCTTC

abundance: .
j_gene: TRBJ2-5
len: 15
d_gene: TRBD1
v_gene: TRBV30
CDR3aa: CAWSPGQGRQETQYF
CDR3nt: TGTGCCTGGAGTCCAGGACAGGGGAGACAAGAGACCCAGTACTTC

abundance: .
j_gene: TRBJ2-2
len: 15
d_gene: .
v_gene: TRBV18
CDR3aa: CASSAGTHNTGELFF
CDR3nt: TGTGCCAGCTCAGCCGGGACACATAACACCGGGGAGCTGTTTTTT

abundance: .
j_gene: TRBJ2-3
len: 15
d_gene: TRBD1
v_gene: TRBV7-9
CDR3aa: CASSIQGALEDTQYF
CDR3nt: TGTGCCAGCAGCATACAGGGGGCGCTTGAAGATACGCAGTATTTT

abundance: .
j_gene: TRBJ1-2
len: 12
d_gene: .
v_gene: TRBV28
CDR3aa: CANYREGYGYTF
CDR3nt: TGTGCAAACTACAGGGAGGGTTATGGCTACACCTTC

abundance: .
j_gene: TRBJ2-3
len: 16
d_gene: .
v_gene: TRBV4-2
CDR3aa: CASSQALALVTDTQYF
CDR3nt: TGTGCCAGCAGCCAAGCCCTAGCTCTCGTCACAGATACGCAGTATTTT

abundance: .
j_gene: TRBJ1-6
len: 13
d_gene: TRBD1
v_gene: TRBV7-6
CDR3aa: CASSRQGDSPLHF
CDR3nt: TGTGCCAGCAGCCGACAGGGAGATTCACCCCTCCACTTT

abundance: .
j_gene: TRBJ2-7
len: 14
d_gene: .
v_gene: TRBV9
CDR3aa: CASSVGSASYEQYF
CDR3nt: TGTGCCAGCAGCGTAGGCAGCGCATCCTACGAGCAGTACTTC